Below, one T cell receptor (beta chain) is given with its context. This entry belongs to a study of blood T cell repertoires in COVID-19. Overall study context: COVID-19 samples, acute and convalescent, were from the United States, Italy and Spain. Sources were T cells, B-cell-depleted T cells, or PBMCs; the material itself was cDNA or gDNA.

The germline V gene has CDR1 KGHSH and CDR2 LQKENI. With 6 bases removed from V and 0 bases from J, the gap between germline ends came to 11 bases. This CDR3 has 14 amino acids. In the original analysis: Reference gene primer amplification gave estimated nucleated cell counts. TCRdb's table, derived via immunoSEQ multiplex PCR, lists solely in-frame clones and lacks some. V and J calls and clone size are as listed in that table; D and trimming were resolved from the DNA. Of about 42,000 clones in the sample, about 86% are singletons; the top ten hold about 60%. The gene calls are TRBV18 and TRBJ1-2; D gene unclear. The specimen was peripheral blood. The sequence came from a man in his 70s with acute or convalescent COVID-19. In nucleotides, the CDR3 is TGTGCCAGCTCCCCTGGGCAGCCTAACTATGGCTACACCTTC. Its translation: CASSPGQPNYGYTF.